This TCR beta chain was identified in a study of T cells in Graves' hyperthyroidism and ophthalmopathy (dated by TCRdb to between 2018 and 2021). Broadly, across the study: To identify distinguishing TCR V-J signatures, a discovery cohort of about 100 patients was used, comprising some 43 with Graves' ophthalmopathy and 57 with stable Graves' hyperthyroidism. TCR Vbeta CDR3 sequencing of roughly 140 peripheral blood samples (over 40 ophthalmopathy, 75 to 85 hyperthyroidism and approximately 17 progressor patients) is reported in the paper. An independent validation cohort of under 20 hyperthyroidism patients and about 16 patients who later progressed to ophthalmopathy tested prospective prediction of ophthalmopathy. Following sampling, methimazole starting at 30 mg daily was given to hyperthyroidism patients, and high-dose intravenous methylprednisolone was given to ophthalmopathy patients. The roughly 100 discovery patients were randomly divided into training and test sets at a 7:3 ratio. The study also compared thyroid tissue and blood T-cell repertoires from several Graves' hyperthyroidism patients.

About this clonotype: Its antigen specificity is not known. Per-nucleotide qualities are absent, and no much larger clonotype sits a single base away.

Amplification of TCR beta CDR3 regions was carried out from RNA transcripts. The first round of RT-PCR for the TCR CDR3 was performed with the HTBI primer set and the Qiagen OneStep RT-PCR kit. Libraries were constructed in a second round of multiplex PCR, after which size selection and purification were performed. Paired-end sequencing of the libraries was performed with 100 bp reads on an Illumina HiSeq2000. In the paper's pipeline: SOAPnuke was used to process the raw data, with reads discarded if the reads contained adapters or uncalled bases, had a mean Phred below 15, or lacked an exact constant-primer or identifier match. COPE v1.2.5 was used to merge high-quality paired reads, and clonotypes were defined as unique nucleotide sequences. MiTCR v1.1 was used to align clonotypes to the IMGT TRBV, TRBD and TRBJ reference segments. Only V-J combinations with frequency above 0.0001, covering 99.2% of repertoires, were analysed. A TCS score was defined as the ratio between F50 (clonal expansion) and ExV (chaos), using BLOSUM62-based TCRdist between CDR3 peptides within each V-J. Welch's t-statistics and random forest reduced roughly 530 V-J features to roughly 13, which were used in a naive Bayes classifier (R e1071). Through fastp at Q25 and MiXCR, TCRdb rebuilt clones from the public reads, retaining in-frame beta chains. Identical CDR3 proteins give one entry, which carries the most common genes and DNA. The V and J calls were not made by the authors but by TCRdb's processing. This sample gives a few hundred thousand distinct CDR3 sequences in total; about half of them show up just once. Of the sample, roughly 8.2% falls within the top ten clones.

Stable Graves' hyperthyroidism was defined as no progression to ophthalmopathy during 18 months of follow-up. Hyperthyroidism patients were aged 18 to 65 years and newly diagnosed, with disease duration of less than 2 months. Patients with uncontrolled infections, other autoimmune diseases, pregnancy or lactation were excluded. Diagnoses were based on clinical symptoms, serum thyroxine and TRAb, thyroid ultrasound and orbital computed tomography. Total RNA was extracted using Trizol reagent, and RNA quality was assessed on an Agilent 2100 Bioanalyzer. Study-wide findings and limitations: Most expanded thyroid clonotypes (frequency above 0.001) were also found in blood, which suggests that blood repertoires may mirror thyroid immune responses. No statistical method was used to fix the sample size in advance, and group allocation was not hidden from the investigators. A 13 V-J signature model separated ophthalmopathy from stable hyperthyroidism, with approximately 87% sensitivity and 81.08% specificity in cross-validation and 80%/75% in testing. In validation, progression to ophthalmopathy was predicted by the model with roughly 69% sensitivity and just over 72% specificity, a median of approximately 7.1 months before onset.

This sequence was found in a woman between 18 and 29 years old with Graves' hyperthyroidism. Donor details come from another sample of the same person, matched by shared clones. The source material was peripheral blood or thyroid tissue (not recorded which).

The CDR3 has the sequence CASSATGTITDTQYF. The bases read TGTGCCAGCAGCGCCACCGGGACCATCACAGATACGCAGTATTTT. The chain uses TRBV19 and TRBJ2-3; the D gene may be TRBD1 or TRBD2, since each aligns over 5 bases. CDR1 LNHDA and CDR2 SQIVND were looked up in the germline V gene (reference sequence). From cysteine to phenylalanine, the CDR3 is 15 amino acids long. Only the CDR3 portion is preserved as DNA: 45 bases, with reading frame beginning at the first base. V lost 9 bases and J lost 2 bases; the stretch between them is 18 bases long.